What follows are 19 T cell receptor beta chains derived from one specimen sequenced in a study of T cell repertoires in cytomegalovirus infection. TCRdb ran MiXCR on the reads and lists one entry per CDR3 protein. The table shows about 260,000 distinct CDR3 sequences, with approximately 14% occurring only once. Sequencing was performed on PBMCs. The receptors were gathered from a human donor in good health (CMV status not recorded). Some clones in this sample may be carry-over from other donors' samples.

In this sample, this clonotype turned up many times. V and J are TRBV7-8 and TRBJ2-7; D gene unclear. Germline CDR1 is SGHVS and CDR2 is FQNEAQ. V lost 7 bases and J 6 bases, leaving 16 bases between the germline ends. CDR3 length: 13 amino acids. The DNA for the CDR3 is TGTGCCAGCACCCCTCTAAGTAGCAGCGAGCAGTACTTC. Translation gives CASTPLSSSEQYF.

The chain employs TRBV6-5 and TRBJ1-3; TRBD1 matches 8 bases. The CDR3 sequence is 15 residues long. Looked up from germline, CDR1 is MNHEY and CDR2 is SVGAGI. Losses at the gene ends were 6 bases for V and 4 bases for J; bases not matched to a gene: 8. The CDR3 spells CASRPRTGLGNTIYF. The CDR3 bases are TGTGCCAGCAGGCCCCGGACAGGGTTAGGAAACACCATATATTTT.

This clonotype was observed a handful of times. The CDR3 DNA sequence: TGTGCCAGCAGCTTATACCCGGTCAGTACCCCGGATGGCTACACCTTC. Translating gives CASSLYPVSTPDGYTF. The chain employs TRBV7-3 and TRBJ1-2; no reliable D call. This CDR3 has 16 residues. The germline gives CDR1 SGHTA, CDR2 FQGTGA. With 2 bases removed from V and 6 bases from J, the gap between germline ends came to 19 bases. Based on the CDR3 plus reference TRBV7-3 and TRBJ1-2, the full variable domain is GAGVSQTPSNKVTEKGKYVELRCDPISGHTALYWYRQSLGQGPEFLIYFQGTGAADDSGLPNDRFFAVRPEGSVSTLKIQRTERGDSAVYLCASSLYPVSTPDGYTFGSGTRLTVV.

Concerning this clonotype: Given a much more abundant clone one base away, this may be a read error. Here the CDR3 omits its conserved ending phenylalanine or tryptophan, so a read error is the likely source. The chain combines TRBV7-2 with TRBJ2-5; D is possibly TRBD1 or TRBD2 (6 bases each). CDR3 size: 15 residues. V was clipped by 5 bases and J by 0 bases, with 13 bases between them. CDR1 is SGHTA and CDR2 is FQGNSA in the germline V gene. CDR3: CASSPRGRDQETQYL. The DNA of the CDR3 is TGTGCCAGCAGCCCTCGGGGGCGGGACCAAGAGACCCAGTACCTC.

The rearrangement uses TRBV28 and TRBJ2-3; TRBD1 matches 7 bases. The CDR3 runs 15 residues. CDR1 and CDR2 from the germline V gene are MDHEN and SYDVKM. V was clipped by 10 bases and J by 0 bases; unmatched bases: 10. The CDR3 sequence: CAIQLRQGSTDTQYF. The CDR3 nucleotides read TGTGCCATCCAATTAAGACAGGGTAGCACAGATACGCAGTATTTT. The whole variable domain, filled in from reference TRBV28 and TRBJ2-3, reads DVKVTQSSRYLVKRTGEKVFLECVQDMDHENMFWYRQDPGLGLRLIYFSYDVKMKEKGDIPEGYSVSREKKERFSLILESASTNQTSMYLCAIQLRQGSTDTQYFGPGTRLTVL.

The sample holds many counts of this clonotype. The V call is TRBV7-2, the J call TRBJ1-2, with D unclear. V shed 0 bases and J shed 2 bases, with 13 bases lying between them. Germline loops: CDR1 SGHTA, CDR2 FQGNSA. The CDR3 covers 16 residues. This chain's CDR3 is CASSLAGHLENYGYTF. In DNA, the CDR3 is TGTGCCAGCAGCTTAGCGGGCCATCTGGAGAACTATGGCTACACCTTC.

This clonotype was found many times. The chain recombines TRBV7-2 with TRBJ2-1, with TRBD1 as a possible D gene (5 bases). This CDR3 has 13 residues. Germline lookup yields CDR1 SGHTA and CDR2 FQGNSA. V shed 8 bases and J shed 8 bases, with 16 bases lying between them. The CDR3: CASCRRGFDEQFF. CDR3 bases: TGTGCCAGCTGCAGAAGGGGATTCGATGAGCAGTTCTTC.

This clonotype was seen a handful of times. This chain uses TRBV19 with TRBJ1-1; D is perhaps TRBD1 (6 bases). The CDR3 covers 14 residues. Germline V gene sequence: CDR1 LNHDA, CDR2 SQIVND (reference sequence). Trimming removed 9 bases from V and 4 bases from J, with 18 bases in between. CDR3 nucleotides: TGTGCCAGCGGTTACACAGGGAGATCCACTGAAGCTTTCTTT. Its translation is CASGYTGRSTEAFF.

The chain couples TRBV20-1 to TRBJ2-7; 9 bases align to TRBD1. Germline lookup yields CDR1 DFQATT and CDR2 SNEGSKA (reference sequence). The CDR3 sequence is 14 residues long. With 5 bases clipped from V and 0 bases from J, the junction kept 5 bases outside the gene matches. CDR3 nucleotides: TGCAGTGCTTCTGGACAGGGGCCCTCCTACGAGCAGTACTTC. Its translation is CSASGQGPSYEQYF.

This rearrangement joins TRBV18 to TRBJ1-1; D is unresolved. Germline CDR1 is KGHSH and CDR2 is LQKENI. The CDR3 is 14 residues long. Trimming removed 3 bases from V and 0 bases from J, with 8 bases in between. CDR3 coding DNA: TGTGCCAGCTCACCTGCCCAAGTGAACACTGAAGCTTTCTTT. Residues: CASSPAQVNTEAFF.

The genes are TRBV28 and TRBJ2-6; 7 bases agree with TRBD1. The germline V gene has CDR1 MDHEN and CDR2 SYDVKM. The J segment lost 12 bases and the V segment lost 4 bases, leaving 3 bases of the junction unmatched. The CDR3 covers 12 residues. The CDR3 DNA reads TGTGCCAGCAGTTCGAGACAGGGCGTCCTGACTTTC. This translates into CASSSRQGVLTF. Full variable domain (remainder filled in from reference TRBV28 and TRBJ2-6): DVKVTQSSRYLVKRTGEKVFLECVQDMDHENMFWYRQDPGLGLRLIYFSYDVKMKEKGDIPEGYSVSREKKERFSLILESASTNQTSMYLCASSSRQGVLTFGAGSRLTVL.

This clonotype was seen many times. In DNA form, the CDR3 reads TGTGCCAGCACCGAACAAGCGGGGGGCCCAGATACGCAGTATTTT. Its translation is CASTEQAGGPDTQYF. This chain joins TRBV6-1 and TRBJ2-3; 9 bases fit TRBD2. This CDR3 spans 15 amino acids. Trimming at V came to 7 bases and at J to 4 bases, leaving 9 bases not matched to a gene. Germline CDR1 MNHNS, CDR2 SASEGT.

The sample holds a few counts of this clonotype. The genes are TRBV20-1 and TRBJ2-7; 10 bases agree with TRBD1. This CDR3 is built from 14 residues. V lost 3 bases and J lost 2; bases outside the gene matches: 4. Germline V gives CDR1 DFQATT, CDR2 SNEGSKA (reference sequence). The CDR3 coding sequence is TGCAGTGCTAGCTTCGGGACAGGGGCCTACGAGCAGTACTTC. Protein sequence: CSASFGTGAYEQYF.

The chain carries TRBV29-1 and TRBJ2-3, with D tentatively TRBD2 (5 bases). This CDR3 is 14 amino acids long. Trimming took off 5 bases at V and 0 bases at J, with 12 bases between the two ends. The germline CDR1 and CDR2 sequences are SQVTM and ANQGSEA. The CDR3 sequence: CSVILSGSTDTQYF. CDR3 nucleotide sequence: TGCAGCGTTATTTTGAGCGGTAGCACAGATACGCAGTATTTT.

The V gene is TRBV9, the J gene TRBJ1-2; D is undetermined. Germline assignment: CDR1 SGDLS and CDR2 YYNGEE. V was trimmed by 0 bases and J by 0 bases, leaving 9 bases between them. The CDR3 sequence is 15 residues long. The CDR3: CASSVDGIANYGYTF. As DNA, the CDR3 is TGTGCCAGCAGCGTAGACGGCATAGCTAACTATGGCTACACCTTC. Complete variable domain (other parts from reference TRBV9 and TRBJ1-2): DSGVTQTPKHLITATGQRVTLRCSPRSGDLSVYWYQQSLDQGLQFLIQYYNGEERAKGNILERFSAQQFPDLHSELNLSSLELGDSALYFCASSVDGIANYGYTFGSGTRLTVV.

This clonotype was observed many times. The chain has TRBV7-2 and TRBJ2-7; TRBD2 aligns across 13 bases. Germline V CDR1 and CDR2: SGHTA, FQGNSA. The CDR3 loop spans 20 amino acids. With V trimmed by 0 bases and J by 2 bases, 13 bases remained unmatched. The CDR3 loop reads CASSLAGLAGSAGRPYEQYF. The CDR3 DNA sequence: TGTGCCAGCAGCTTAGCGGGACTAGCGGGATCGGCCGGCAGGCCCTACGAGCAGTACTTC.

The V call is TRBV4-2, the J call TRBJ1-1; TRBD1 might be the D (6 bases). CDR3 size: 15 residues. Germline V gene sequence: CDR1 LGHNA, CDR2 YNFKEQ. Trimming took off 1 base at V and 1 base at J, with 10 bases between the two ends. CDR3: CASSQVRGANTEAFF. The CDR3 nucleotides are TGTGCCAGCAGCCAAGTCAGGGGCGCGAACACTGAAGCTTTCTTT.

This clonotype was seen only a few times. The chain combines TRBV27 with TRBJ1-2; tentative D call: TRBD1 (6 bases). Trimming took off 6 bases at V and 2 bases at J, with 10 bases between the two ends. The CDR3 covers 13 residues. The germline CDR1 and CDR2 sequences are MNHEY and SMNVEV (reference sequence). The CDR3 loop reads CASRSTGNYGYTF. Written as DNA, the CDR3 is TGTGCCAGCAGGTCGACAGGAAACTATGGCTACACCTTC.

This clonotype has only a few counts. J is TRBJ1-5 and V is TRBV6-2 or TRBV6-3; 7 bases line up with TRBD1. The germline CDR1 and CDR2 sequences are MNHEY and SVGEGT. V lost 2 bases and J lost 5; bases outside the gene matches: 6. This CDR3 contains 15 residues. CDR3 in amino acids: CASSYEGTADQPQHF. The DNA of the CDR3 is TGTGCCAGCAGTTACGAGGGGACAGCAGATCAGCCCCAGCATTTT.